This T cell receptor (beta chain) was identified during a study of blood T cell repertoires in COVID-19. Turning to the study itself: Whether acute or convalescent, the COVID-19 samples came from the United States, Italy and Spain. The cDNA or gDNA used as material had been derived from T cells, B-cell-depleted T cells, or PBMCs.

As to this clone: This sample also contains other DNA sequences that code for the same CDR3.

Trimming left V 2 bases short and J 3 bases short, with 2 bases between. The CDR3 covers 11 residues. Original handling: Amplified reference gene primers provided the basis for estimating nucleated cell counts. Sequencing used immunoSEQ multiplex PCR; TCRdb keeps in-frame clones, though not all of them. V and J calls and clone size are given by that table; D and trimming were obtained from the DNA. The table has about 220,000 clones, 83% seen once. The sequence was obtained from a woman aged 40 to 50 with active or convalescent COVID-19. The rearrangement uses TRBV12-3 or TRBV12-4 and TRBJ2-7, with D hard to call. Sequencing was performed on peripheral blood. The CDR3 nucleotides are TGTGCCAGCAGTTTATACTACGAGCAGTACTTC. Amino acids: CASSLYYEQYF.